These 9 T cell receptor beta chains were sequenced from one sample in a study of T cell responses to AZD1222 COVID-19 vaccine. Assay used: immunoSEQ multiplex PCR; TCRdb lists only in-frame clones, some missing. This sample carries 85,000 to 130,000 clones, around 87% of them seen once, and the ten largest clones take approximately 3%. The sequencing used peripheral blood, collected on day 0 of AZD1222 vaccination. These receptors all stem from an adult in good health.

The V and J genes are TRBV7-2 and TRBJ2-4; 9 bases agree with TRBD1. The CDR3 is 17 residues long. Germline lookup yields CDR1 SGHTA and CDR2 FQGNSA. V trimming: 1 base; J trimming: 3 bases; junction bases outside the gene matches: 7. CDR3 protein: CASSLVSTGGGKNIQYF. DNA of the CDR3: TGTGCCAGCAGCTTAGTTTCGACAGGGGGAGGCAAAAACATTCAGTACTTC.

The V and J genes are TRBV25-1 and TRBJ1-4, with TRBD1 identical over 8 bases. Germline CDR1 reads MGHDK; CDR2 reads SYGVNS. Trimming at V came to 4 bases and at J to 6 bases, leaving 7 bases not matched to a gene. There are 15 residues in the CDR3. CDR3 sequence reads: CASSGVRDRYEKLFF. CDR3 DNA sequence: TGTGCCAGCAGTGGAGTACGGGACAGGTATGAAAAACTGTTTTTT.

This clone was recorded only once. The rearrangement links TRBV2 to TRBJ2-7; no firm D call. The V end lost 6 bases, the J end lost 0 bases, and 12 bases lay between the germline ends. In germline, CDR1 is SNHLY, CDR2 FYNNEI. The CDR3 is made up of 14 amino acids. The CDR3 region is CASSAHGNSYEQYF. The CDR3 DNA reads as TGTGCCAGCAGCGCCCATGGCAACTCCTACGAGCAGTACTTC. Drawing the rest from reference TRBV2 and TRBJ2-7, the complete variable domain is EPEVTQTPSHQVTQMGQEVILRCVPISNHLYFYWYRQILGQKVEFLVSFYNNEISEKSEIFDDQFSVERPDGSNFTLKIRSTKLEDSAMYFCASSAHGNSYEQYFGPGTRLTVT.

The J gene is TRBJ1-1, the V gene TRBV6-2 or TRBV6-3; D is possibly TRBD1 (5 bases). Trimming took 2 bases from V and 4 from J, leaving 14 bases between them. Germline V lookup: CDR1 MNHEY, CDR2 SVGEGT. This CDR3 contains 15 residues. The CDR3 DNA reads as TGTGCCAGCAGTTACGGGGGAGCCCCCATCACTGAAGCTTTCTTT. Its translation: CASSYGGAPITEAFF.

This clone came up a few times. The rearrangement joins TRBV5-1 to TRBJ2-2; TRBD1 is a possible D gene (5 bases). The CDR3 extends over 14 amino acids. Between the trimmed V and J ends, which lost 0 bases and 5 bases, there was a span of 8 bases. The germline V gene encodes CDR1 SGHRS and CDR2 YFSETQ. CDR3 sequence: CASSLVPGTGELFF. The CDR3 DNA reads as TGCGCCAGCAGCTTGGTTCCAGGGACCGGGGAGCTGTTTTTT.

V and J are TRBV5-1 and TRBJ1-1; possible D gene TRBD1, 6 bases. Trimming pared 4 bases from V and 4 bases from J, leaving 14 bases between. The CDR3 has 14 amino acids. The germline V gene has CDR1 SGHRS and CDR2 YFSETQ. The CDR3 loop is CASSEITGSTEAFF. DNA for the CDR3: TGCGCCAGCAGCGAAATTACAGGGAGCACTGAAGCTTTCTTT.

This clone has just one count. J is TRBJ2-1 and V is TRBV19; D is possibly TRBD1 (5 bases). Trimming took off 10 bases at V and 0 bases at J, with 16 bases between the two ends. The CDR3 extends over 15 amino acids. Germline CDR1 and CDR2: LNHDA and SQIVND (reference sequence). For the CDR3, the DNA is TGTGCCACCTCCCTTCCCCAGGGCTCCTACAATGAGCAGTTCTTC. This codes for CATSLPQGSYNEQFF.

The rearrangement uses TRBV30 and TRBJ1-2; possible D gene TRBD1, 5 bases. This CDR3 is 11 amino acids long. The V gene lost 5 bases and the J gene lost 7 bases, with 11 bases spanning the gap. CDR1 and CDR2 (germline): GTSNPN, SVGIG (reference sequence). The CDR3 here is CAWDYGGGYTF. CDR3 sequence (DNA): TGTGCCTGGGACTACGGGGGTGGCTACACCTTC. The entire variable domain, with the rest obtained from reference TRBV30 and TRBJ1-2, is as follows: SQTIHQWPATLVQPVGSPLSLECTVEGTSNPNLYWYRQAAGRGLQLLFYSVGIGQISSEVPQNLSASRPQDRQFILSSKKLLLSDSGFYLCAWDYGGGYTFGSGTRLTVV.

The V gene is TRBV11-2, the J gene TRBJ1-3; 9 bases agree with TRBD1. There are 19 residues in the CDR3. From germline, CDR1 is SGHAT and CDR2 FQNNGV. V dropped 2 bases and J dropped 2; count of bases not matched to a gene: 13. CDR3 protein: CASSLRARDRAGPGNTIYF. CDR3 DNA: TGTGCCAGCAGCTTAAGGGCACGGGACAGGGCGGGTCCTGGAAACACCATATATTTT.